This T cell receptor (beta chain) was sequenced in a study of PD-1 blockade in classical Hodgkin lymphoma. All patients relapsed after autologous stem cell transplantation, and brentuximab vedotin exposure varied. Produced via immunoSEQ multiplex PCR; TCRdb's table is partial and in-frame only. The table has tens of thousands of clones, under 95% seen once. Germline CDR1 reads MDHEN; CDR2 reads SYDVKM. This CDR3 is built from 16 residues. With 6 bases clipped from V and 8 bases from J, the junction kept 18 bases outside the gene matches. This specimen consisted of peripheral blood mononuclear cells (PBMCs), obtained at baseline. The sequence was obtained from a human donor with classical Hodgkin lymphoma. The rearrangement joins TRBV28 to TRBJ1-2; 7 bases agree with TRBD1. Here the CDR3 DNA reads TGTGCCAGCAGCTTCCCGGGACAGACATCCGAGGGGGGCTACACCTTC. It yields the protein CASSFPGQTSEGGYTF.